This T cell receptor beta chain was found in a study of cytomegalovirus exposure and HLA in healthy donors. Healthy bone marrow donors made up the donor group. 13 Jbeta primers and 60 Vbeta primers were used for the PCR. The repertoire was sequenced with immunoSEQ multiplex PCR; TCRdb's copy has only in-frame clones and lacks some. The sample includes approximately 170,000 clones, 68% of them seen just once. Between the trimmed V and J ends, which lost 8 bases and 7 bases, there was a span of 17 bases. Germline CDR1 is SQVTM and CDR2 is ANQGSEA. This CDR3 region has 12 residues. The sequencing sample was made of PBMCs. The chain uses TRBV29-1 and TRBJ1-2; D perhaps matches TRBD1 (5 bases). The receptor was derived from a man in his fifties or sixties in good health and CMV-seronegative. The CDR3 sequence: CSLRRDFGGYTF. CDR3 in DNA: TGCAGCCTCCGCAGGGACTTTGGTGGCTACACCTTC.